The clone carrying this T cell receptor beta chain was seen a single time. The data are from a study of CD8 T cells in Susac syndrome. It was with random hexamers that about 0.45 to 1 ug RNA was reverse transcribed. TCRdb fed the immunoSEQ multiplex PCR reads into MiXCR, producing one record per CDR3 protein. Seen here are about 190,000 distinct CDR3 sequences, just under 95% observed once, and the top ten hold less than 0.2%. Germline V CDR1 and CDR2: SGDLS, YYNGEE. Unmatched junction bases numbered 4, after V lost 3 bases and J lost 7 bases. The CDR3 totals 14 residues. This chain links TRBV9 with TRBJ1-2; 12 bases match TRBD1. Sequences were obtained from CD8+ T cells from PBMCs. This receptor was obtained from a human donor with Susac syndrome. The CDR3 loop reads CASSAGQGARGYTF. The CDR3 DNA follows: TGTGCCAGCAGCGCGGGACAGGGGGCTCGTGGCTACACCTTC.